This is a list of T cell receptor beta chains from one sample in a study of identical twins. TCRdb itself ran the 5' RACE reads through MiXCR, one entry per CDR3 protein. This sample has roughly 630,000 distinct CDR3 sequences; about 7% occur once, and the top ten carry 1.5% to 2%. The same data also contributed to another study, on yellow fever vaccine responses in identical twins.

The sequenced sample was PBMCs. These receptors were taken from a woman between 18 and 29 years old in good health. CDR3s include the opening cysteine and the closing phenylalanine or tryptophan. A D gene is named only where the DNA matches it firmly. Some rows have no size entry. The others give once, few or many, or a class for an expanded clone.

>16|TRBV12-3/TRBV12-4|TRBJ2-3|TRBD2|-
CASSTGLAGGRVTQYF
TGTGCCAGCAGCACCGGACTAGCGGGGGGGCGGGTTACGCAGTATTTT
>14|TRBV4-1|TRBJ1-1|TRBD1|few
CASSQVFEGQGAFF
TGCGCCAGCAGCCAAGTTTTTGAGGGACAGGGGGCTTTCTTT
>16|TRBV12-5|TRBJ1-1|-|-
CASGLVLGGRNTEAFF
TGTGCTAGTGGTTTGGTTTTAGGGGGGAGGAACACTGAAGCTTTCTTT
>11|TRBV2|TRBJ1-2|-|-
CASSGAGGYTF
TGTGCCAGCAGTGGCGCTGGGGGCTACACCTTC
>13|TRBV4-1|TRBJ2-2|-|many
CASSQGLTGELFF
TGCGCCAGCAGCCAAGGGTTGACCGGGGAGCTGTTTTTT
>15|TRBV29-1|TRBJ1-2|-|many
CSVRDPGLRDYGYTF
TGCAGCGTTCGAGACCCCGGATTGAGGGACTATGGCTACACCTTC
>13|TRBV20-1|TRBJ1-5|TRBD1|-
CSASGQGGNLQHF
TGCAGTGCGTCTGGACAGGGGGGTAATCTCCAGCATTTT
>16|TRBV24-1|TRBJ2-1|TRBD2|few
CATSDRRLAQYNEQFF
TGTGCCACCAGTGATCGAAGACTAGCGCAGTACAATGAGCAGTTCTTC
>16|TRBV5-6|TRBJ2-3|TRBD2|once
CSSSLGLAGNSDTQYF
TGTTCCAGCAGCTTAGGGCTAGCGGGAAACTCAGATACGCAGTATTTT
>16|TRBV29-1|TRBJ2-1|TRBD2|few
CSAVDITSGALNEQFF
TGCAGCGCGGTTGACATAACTAGCGGGGCGCTCAATGAGCAGTTCTTC
>14|TRBV11-2|TRBJ1-1|-|few
CASSSLGVNTEAFF
TGTGCCAGCAGCTCCTTGGGAGTGAACACTGAAGCTTTCTTT
>16|TRBV28|TRBJ2-3|-|few
CASTFISTGSTDTQYF
TGTGCCAGCACTTTTATTTCTACAGGGAGCACAGATACGCAGTATTTT
>14|TRBV4-1|TRBJ2-3|TRBD1|many
CASSDRGKADTQYF
TGCGCCAGCAGCGACAGGGGGAAGGCAGATACGCAGTATTTT
>14|TRBV11-2|TRBJ2-3|-|-
CASSVGTFRDTQYF
TGTGCCAGCAGCGTAGGGACTTTCCGAGATACGCAGTATTTT
>13|TRBV28|TRBJ1-1|-|few
CASSSPGGSEAFF
TGTGCCAGCAGTTCTCCCGGGGGGTCTGAAGCTTTCTTT
>14|TRBV12-3/TRBV12-4|TRBJ2-1|TRBD1|-
CASSLDRVRGEQFF
TGTGCCAGCAGTTTGGACAGGGTCAGGGGTGAGCAGTTCTTC
>15|TRBV5-1|TRBJ1-1|TRBD1|few
CASSSKTGGITEAFF
TGCGCCAGCAGCTCCAAGACAGGGGGGATCACTGAAGCTTTCTTT
>13|TRBV12-3/TRBV12-4|TRBJ2-3|-|many
CASSPPAGDTQYF
TGTGCCAGCAGTCCCCCCGCTGGGGATACGCAGTATTTT
>17|TRBV4-1|TRBJ2-7|TRBD2|-
CASSHGTSGSSSYEQYF
TGCGCCAGCAGCCATGGGACTAGCGGGAGTAGCTCCTACGAGCAGTACTTC
>15|TRBV2|TRBJ2-3|-|-
CASNTLGGSTGTQYF
TGTGCCAGCAATACCCTCGGGGGCTCTACCGGTACGCAGTATTTT
>15|TRBV5-1|TRBJ2-1|TRBD1|many
CASGKTGDSYNEQFF
TGCGCCAGCGGCAAAACAGGGGACTCCTACAATGAGCAGTTCTTC
>15|TRBV12-3/TRBV12-4|TRBJ1-3|-|many
CASSPGGAEGNTIYF
TGTGCCAGCAGTCCTGGGGGGGCGGAAGGAAACACCATATATTTT
>13|TRBV20-1|TRBJ2-5|TRBD2|-
CSARLAGVVTQYF
TGCAGTGCTCGACTAGCGGGGGTGGTGACCCAGTACTTC
>13|TRBV6-1|TRBJ2-2|-|few
CATNTRATGELFF
TGTGCCACCAACACACGGGCCACCGGGGAGCTGTTTTTT
>12|TRBV5-1|TRBJ2-1|-|many
CASSLAGDEQFF
TGTGCCAGCAGTTTAGCAGGGGATGAGCAGTTCTTC
>16|TRBV6-5|TRBJ2-3|TRBD1|few
CASSYSKGASTDTQYF
TGTGCCAGCAGTTACTCGAAGGGGGCTAGCACAGATACGCAGTATTTT
>17|TRBV7-9|TRBJ2-2|-|-
CASSAPSGGPNTGELFF
TGTGCCAGCAGCGCCCCCTCGGGGGGCCCTAACACCGGGGAGCTGTTTTTT
>15|TRBV19|TRBJ2-2|TRBD2|few
CATAALAGGFGELFF
TGTGCCACCGCGGCACTAGCGGGAGGCTTCGGGGAGCTGTTTTTT
>15|TRBV7-3|TRBJ2-5|-|-
CASSSTGQTQETQYF
TGTGCCAGCAGCTCAACAGGGCAGACTCAAGAGACCCAGTACTTC
>12|TRBV24-1|TRBJ1-1|-|few
CATSFAGLIAFF
TGTGCCACCAGCTTTGCCGGCTTAATAGCTTTCTTT
>13|TRBV28|TRBJ1-1|-|-
CASIPGRTLGAFF
TGTGCCAGCATTCCTGGCAGGACTCTTGGAGCTTTCTTT
>14|TRBV15|TRBJ2-2|-|-
CATSRDSFSGELFF
TGTGCCACCAGCAGAGATTCCTTTTCCGGGGAGCTGTTTTTT
>13|TRBV19|TRBJ1-5|-|-
CASSIRGNQPQHF
TGTGCCAGTAGTATTAGGGGCAATCAGCCCCAGCATTTT
>16|TRBV15|TRBJ2-3|-|few
CATSRVRTESTDTQYF
TGTGCCACCAGCAGAGTTAGGACAGAGAGCACAGATACGCAGTATTTT
>17|TRBV11-2|TRBJ2-3|-|many
CASSPGLWGGRGYTQYF
TGTGCCAGCAGCCCGGGGTTATGGGGGGGGAGGGGGTATACGCAGTATTTT
>16|TRBV29-1|TRBJ2-7|TRBD2|many
CSVGSVSGSSTYEQYF
TGCAGCGTTGGGTCTGTTAGCGGGAGTTCCACCTACGAGCAGTACTTC
>17|TRBV2|TRBJ2-7|-|few
CASNKREAGQKAYEQYF
TGTGCCAGCAACAAACGTGAAGCGGGACAGAAAGCCTACGAGCAGTACTTC
>14|TRBV3-1|TRBJ2-4|-|many
CASSQGTGPNIQYF
TGTGCCAGCAGCCAAGGGACGGGGCCAAACATTCAGTACTTC
>14|TRBV5-1|TRBJ2-5|-|few
CASSARELGETQYF
TGCGCCAGCAGCGCCAGGGAGTTGGGGGAGACCCAGTACTTC
>14|TRBV3-1|TRBJ2-7|-|few
CASSQAVSMGEQYF
TGTGCCAGCAGCCAAGCGGTTTCGATGGGCGAGCAGTACTTC
>12|TRBV24-1|TRBJ2-1|-|few
CATSRGKDEQFF
TGTGCCACCAGTCGAGGTAAGGATGAGCAGTTCTTC
>16|TRBV28|TRBJ2-1|-|-
CASSLFRSLGNNEQFF
TGTGCCAGCAGCCTGTTTAGGTCGCTAGGTAACAATGAGCAGTTCTTC
>18|TRBV19|TRBJ1-5|TRBD1|few
CASSTTRTGISSNQPQHF
TGTGCCAGTAGTACCACTCGGACAGGGATCTCGAGCAATCAGCCCCAGCATTTT
>15|TRBV5-1|TRBJ2-2|-|-
CASSLRGATAGELFF
TGCGCCAGCAGCTTGCGGGGGGCCACTGCCGGGGAGCTGTTTTTT
>18|TRBV11-1|TRBJ2-1|TRBD2|-
CASSSNGLAGDSYNEQFF
TGTGCCAGCAGTTCAAATGGACTAGCGGGGGACTCCTACAATGAGCAGTTCTTC
>15|TRBV27|TRBJ1-6|-|-
CASSLDRSYNSPLHF
TGTGCCAGCAGTTTAGACCGATCCTATAATTCACCCCTCCACTTT
>13|TRBV12-3/TRBV12-4|TRBJ1-5|TRBD1|many
CASRGQGDQPQHF
TGTGCCAGCAGAGGACAGGGGGATCAGCCCCAGCATTTT
>15|TRBV6-1|TRBJ2-1|TRBD1|many
CASRLTGVSLGEQFF
TGTGCCAGCAGGTTGACAGGGGTTAGTTTAGGTGAGCAGTTCTTC
>14|TRBV7-9|TRBJ1-2|-|few
CASIPRGGDYGYTF
TGTGCCAGCATACCTCGCGGGGGCGACTATGGCTACACCTTC
>16|TRBV7-7|TRBJ2-1|-|few
CASSPQWEASHNEQFF
TGTGCCAGCAGCCCCCAGTGGGAGGCGTCTCACAATGAGCAGTTCTTC
>15|TRBV6-5|TRBJ1-6|TRBD1|few
CASSYQGQGNSPLHF
TGTGCCAGCAGTTACCAGGGACAGGGGAATTCACCCCTCCACTTT
>16|TRBV3-1|TRBJ2-7|-|few
CASSPTRARGSYEQYF
TGTGCCAGCAGCCCCACCAGGGCCCGCGGGTCCTACGAGCAGTACTTC
>15|TRBV5-1|TRBJ2-2|-|many
CASSSAGLNTGELFF
TGCGCCAGCAGCTCAGCCGGATTGAACACCGGGGAGCTGTTTTTT